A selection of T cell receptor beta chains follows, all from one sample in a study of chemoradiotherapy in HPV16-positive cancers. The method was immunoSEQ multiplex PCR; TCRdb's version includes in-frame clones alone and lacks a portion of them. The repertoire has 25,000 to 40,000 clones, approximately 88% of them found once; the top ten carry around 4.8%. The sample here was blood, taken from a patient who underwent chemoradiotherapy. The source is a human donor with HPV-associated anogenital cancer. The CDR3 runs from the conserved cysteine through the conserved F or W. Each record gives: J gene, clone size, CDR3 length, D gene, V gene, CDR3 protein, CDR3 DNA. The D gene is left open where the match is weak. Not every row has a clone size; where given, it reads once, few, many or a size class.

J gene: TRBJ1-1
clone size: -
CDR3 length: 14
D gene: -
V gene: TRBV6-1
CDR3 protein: CASSERVIHPEAFF
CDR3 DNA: TGTGCCAGCAGTGAAAGGGTCATCCATCCCGAAGCTTTCTTT

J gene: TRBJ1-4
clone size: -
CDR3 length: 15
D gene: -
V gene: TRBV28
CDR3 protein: CASSLVGGAGEKLFF
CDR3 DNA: TGTGCCAGCAGTTTAGTTGGGGGCGCAGGGGAAAAACTGTTTTTT

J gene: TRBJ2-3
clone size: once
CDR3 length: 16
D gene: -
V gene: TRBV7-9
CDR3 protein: CASSPLRGARTDTQYF
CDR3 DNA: TGTGCCAGCAGTCCCCTGAGGGGGGCGAGGACAGATACGCAGTATTTT

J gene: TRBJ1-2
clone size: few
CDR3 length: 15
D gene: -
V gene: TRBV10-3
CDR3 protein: CAISEWVPGDYGYTF
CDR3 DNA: TGTGCCATCAGTGAGTGGGTCCCGGGGGACTATGGCTACACCTTC

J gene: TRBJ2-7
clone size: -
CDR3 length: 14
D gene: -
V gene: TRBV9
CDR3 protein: CASSPAGQRYEQYF
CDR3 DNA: TGTGCCAGCAGCCCTGCGGGACAGAGGTACGAGCAGTACTTC

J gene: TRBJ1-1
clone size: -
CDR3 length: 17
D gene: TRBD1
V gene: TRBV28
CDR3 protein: CASSLFSFRTGNTEAFF
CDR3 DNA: TGTGCCAGCAGTTTATTCTCATTCAGGACAGGGAACACTGAAGCTTTCTTT

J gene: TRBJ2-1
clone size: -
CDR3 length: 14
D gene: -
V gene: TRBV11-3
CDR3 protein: CASSSRPSRGEQFF
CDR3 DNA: TGTGCCAGCAGCTCCCGACCTTCGCGGGGTGAGCAGTTCTTC

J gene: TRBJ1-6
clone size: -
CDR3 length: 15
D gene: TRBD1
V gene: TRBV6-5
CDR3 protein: CASSYQTGVNSPLHF
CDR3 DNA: TGTGCCAGCAGTTACCAGACAGGGGTGAATTCACCCCTCCACTTT

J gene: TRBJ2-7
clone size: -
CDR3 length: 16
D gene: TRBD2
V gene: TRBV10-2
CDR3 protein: CASSDPPGLGTYEQYF
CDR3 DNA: TGCGCCAGCAGTGACCCCCCGGGACTAGGAACCTACGAGCAGTACTTC

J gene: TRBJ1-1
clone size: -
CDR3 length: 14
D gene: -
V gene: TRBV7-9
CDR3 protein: CASSFEGVGTEAFF
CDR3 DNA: TGTGCCAGCAGCTTTGAAGGGGTTGGGACTGAAGCTTTCTTT

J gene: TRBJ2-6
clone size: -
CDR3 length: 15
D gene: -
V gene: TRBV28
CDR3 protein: CASSFERAGANVLTF
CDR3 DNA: TGTGCCAGCAGTTTTGAAAGGGCTGGGGCCAACGTCCTGACTTTC

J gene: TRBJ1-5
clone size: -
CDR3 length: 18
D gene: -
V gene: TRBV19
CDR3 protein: CASSIRVSGREVVQPQHF
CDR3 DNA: TGTGCCAGTAGTATAAGGGTCAGTGGCAGGGAAGTCGTTCAGCCCCAGCATTTT

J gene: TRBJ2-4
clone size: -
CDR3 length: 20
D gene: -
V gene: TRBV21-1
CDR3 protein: CASSLKGPSGGPLAKNIQYF
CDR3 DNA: TGTGCCAGCAGTCTCAAGGGGCCAAGCGGGGGGCCACTAGCCAAAAACATTCAGTACTTC

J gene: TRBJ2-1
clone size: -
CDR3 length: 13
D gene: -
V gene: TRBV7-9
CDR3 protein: CASSLGGRSEQFF
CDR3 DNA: TGTGCCAGCAGCTTAGGAGGCCGAAGCGAGCAGTTCTTC

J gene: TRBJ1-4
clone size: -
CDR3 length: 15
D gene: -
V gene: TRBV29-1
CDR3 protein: CSVEEISWGPPQLFF
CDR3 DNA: TGCAGCGTTGAAGAGATAAGTTGGGGACCGCCCCAACTGTTTTTT

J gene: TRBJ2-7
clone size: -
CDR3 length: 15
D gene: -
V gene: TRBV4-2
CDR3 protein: CASSQDYPGSYEQYF
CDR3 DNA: TGTGCCAGCAGCCAAGATTATCCAGGATCCTACGAGCAGTACTTC

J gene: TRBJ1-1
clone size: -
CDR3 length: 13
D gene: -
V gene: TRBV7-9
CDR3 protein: CASSQDQNTEAFF
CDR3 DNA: TGTGCCAGCAGTCAGGATCAGAACACTGAAGCTTTCTTT

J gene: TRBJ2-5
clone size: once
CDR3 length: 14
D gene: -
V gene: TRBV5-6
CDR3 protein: CASSLVSSQETQYF
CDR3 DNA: TGTGCCAGCAGCTTGGTCAGCAGCCAAGAGACCCAGTACTTC

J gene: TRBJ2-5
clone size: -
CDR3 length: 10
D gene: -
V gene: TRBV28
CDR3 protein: CASSGETQYF
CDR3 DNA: TGTGCCAGCAGCGGGGAGACCCAGTACTTC

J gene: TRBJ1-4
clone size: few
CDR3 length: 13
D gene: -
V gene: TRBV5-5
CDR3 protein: CASSLWGGEKLFF
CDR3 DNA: TGTGCCAGCAGCTTATGGGGAGGTGAAAAACTGTTTTTT

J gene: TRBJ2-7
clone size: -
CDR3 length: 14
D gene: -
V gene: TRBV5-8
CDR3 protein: CASSLVVGEYEQYF
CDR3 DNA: TGTGCCAGCAGCTTGGTGGTGGGCGAGTACGAGCAGTACTTC

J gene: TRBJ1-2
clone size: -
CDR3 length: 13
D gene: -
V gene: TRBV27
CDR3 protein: CASSPRAGHGYTF
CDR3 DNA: TGTGCCAGCAGTCCCCGGGCTGGCCATGGCTACACCTTC

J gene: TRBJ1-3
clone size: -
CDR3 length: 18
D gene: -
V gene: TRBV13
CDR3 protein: CASSLGLMGSSSGNTIYF
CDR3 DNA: TGTGCCAGCAGCTTAGGGCTTATGGGTTCTAGCTCTGGAAACACCATATATTTT

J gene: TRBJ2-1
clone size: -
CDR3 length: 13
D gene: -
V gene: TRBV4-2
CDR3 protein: CASSQDRLTPVFF
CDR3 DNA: TGTGCCAGCAGCCAAGATAGGCTAACCCCCGTTTTCTTC

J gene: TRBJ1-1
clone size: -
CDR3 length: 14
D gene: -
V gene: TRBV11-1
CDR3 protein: CASSARLSGTEAFF
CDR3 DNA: TGTGCCAGCAGCGCGCGGTTGTCGGGGACTGAAGCTTTCTTT

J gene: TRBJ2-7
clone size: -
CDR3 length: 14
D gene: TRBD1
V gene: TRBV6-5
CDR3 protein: CAAQVGQGAYEQYF
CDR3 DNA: TGTGCCGCCCAAGTAGGACAGGGGGCGTACGAGCAGTACTTC

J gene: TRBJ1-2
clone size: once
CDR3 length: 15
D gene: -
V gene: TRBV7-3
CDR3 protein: CASSPSGGGPYGYTF
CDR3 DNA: TGTGCCAGCAGCCCGTCGGGAGGGGGACCCTATGGCTACACCTTC

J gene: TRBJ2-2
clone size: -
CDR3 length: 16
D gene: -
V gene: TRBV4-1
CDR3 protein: CASSQVLGDRTGELFF
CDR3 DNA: TGCGCCAGCAGCCAAGTTTTGGGGGATCGGACCGGGGAGCTGTTTTTT

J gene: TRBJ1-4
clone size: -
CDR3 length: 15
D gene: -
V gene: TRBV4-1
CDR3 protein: CASSPLDITNEKLFF
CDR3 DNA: TGCGCCAGCAGCCCATTGGACATCACTAATGAAAAACTGTTTTTT

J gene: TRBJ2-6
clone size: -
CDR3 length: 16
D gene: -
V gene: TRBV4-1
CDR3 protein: CASSQGQRPGANVLTF
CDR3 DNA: TGCGCCAGCAGCCAAGGACAGCGTCCTGGGGCCAACGTCCTGACTTTC

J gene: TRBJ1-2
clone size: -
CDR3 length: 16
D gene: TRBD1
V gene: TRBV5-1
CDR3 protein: CASSQMGTGGVYGYTF
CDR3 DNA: TGCGCCAGCAGCCAAATGGGGACAGGGGGAGTCTATGGCTACACCTTC

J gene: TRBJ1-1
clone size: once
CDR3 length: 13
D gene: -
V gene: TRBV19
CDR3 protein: CASSIQADTEAFF
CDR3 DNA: TGTGCCAGTAGTATACAAGCGGACACTGAAGCTTTCTTT

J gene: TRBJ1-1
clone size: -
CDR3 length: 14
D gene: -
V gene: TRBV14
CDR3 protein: CASSQAQSFTEAFF
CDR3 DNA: TGTGCCAGCAGCCAAGCACAATCGTTCACTGAAGCTTTCTTT

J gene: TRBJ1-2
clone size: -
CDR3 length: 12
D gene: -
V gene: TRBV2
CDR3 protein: CASSESNYGYTF
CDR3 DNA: TGTGCCAGCAGTGAATCTAACTATGGCTACACCTTC

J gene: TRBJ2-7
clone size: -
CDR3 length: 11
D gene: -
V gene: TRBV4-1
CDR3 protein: CASSLSYEQYF
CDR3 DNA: TGCGCCAGCAGCCTCTCCTACGAGCAGTACTTC

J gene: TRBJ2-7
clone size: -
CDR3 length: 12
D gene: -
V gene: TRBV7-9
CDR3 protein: CASSSALLEQYF
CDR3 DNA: TGTGCCAGCAGCTCCGCCCTTTTAGAGCAGTACTTC

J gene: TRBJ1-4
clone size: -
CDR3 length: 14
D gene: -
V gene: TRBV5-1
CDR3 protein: CASSRSGTNEKLFF
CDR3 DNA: TGCGCCAGCAGCCGCAGCGGAACTAATGAAAAACTGTTTTTT

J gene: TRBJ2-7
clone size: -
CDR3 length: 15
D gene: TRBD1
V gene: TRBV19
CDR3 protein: CASTSSGQGSYEQYF
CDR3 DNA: TGTGCCAGTACCTCATCCGGACAGGGGTCGTACGAGCAGTACTTC

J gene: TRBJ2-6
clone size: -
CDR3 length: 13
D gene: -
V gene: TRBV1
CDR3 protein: CTSSLSRANVLTF
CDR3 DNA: TGCACCAGCAGCCTAAGTCGGGCCAACGTCCTGACTTTC

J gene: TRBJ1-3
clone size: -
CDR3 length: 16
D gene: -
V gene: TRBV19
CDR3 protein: CASTQGPRSSGNTIYF
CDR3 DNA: TGTGCCAGTACCCAAGGACCCAGAAGCTCTGGAAACACCATATATTTT

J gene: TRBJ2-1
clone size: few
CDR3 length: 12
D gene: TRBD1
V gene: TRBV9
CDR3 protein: CASSAPGQAMFF
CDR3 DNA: TGTGCCAGCAGCGCACCCGGACAGGCAATGTTCTTC

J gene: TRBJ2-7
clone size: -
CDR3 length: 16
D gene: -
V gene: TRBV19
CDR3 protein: CASSMGGGRSSYEQYF
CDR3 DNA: TGTGCCAGTAGTATGGGTGGGGGCAGGAGCTCCTACGAGCAGTACTTC

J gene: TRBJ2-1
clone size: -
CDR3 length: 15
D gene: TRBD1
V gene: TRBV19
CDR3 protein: CASSTGQGIVNEQFF
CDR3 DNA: TGTGCCAGTAGTACGGGACAGGGGATCGTCAATGAGCAGTTCTTC